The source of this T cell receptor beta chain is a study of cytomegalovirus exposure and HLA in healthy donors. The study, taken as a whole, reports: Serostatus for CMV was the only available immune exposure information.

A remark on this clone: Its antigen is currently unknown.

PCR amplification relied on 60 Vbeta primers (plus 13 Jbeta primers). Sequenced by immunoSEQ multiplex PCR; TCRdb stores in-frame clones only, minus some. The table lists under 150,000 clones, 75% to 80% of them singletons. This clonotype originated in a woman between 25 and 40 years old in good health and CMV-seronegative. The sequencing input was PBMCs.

Here the CDR3 DNA reads TGTGCCAGAAGCTTGGAAAGGTTAGCGGGGGCTTGCACCGGGGAGCTGTTTTTT. Translated, it gives CARSLERLAGACTGELFF. This chain uses TRBV5-3 with TRBJ2-2; 9 bases match TRBD2. TRBV5-3 is annotated as an ORF whose role is uncertain. Trimming at V came to 0 bases and at J to 4 bases, leaving 10 bases not matched to a gene. The CDR3 runs 18 residues.